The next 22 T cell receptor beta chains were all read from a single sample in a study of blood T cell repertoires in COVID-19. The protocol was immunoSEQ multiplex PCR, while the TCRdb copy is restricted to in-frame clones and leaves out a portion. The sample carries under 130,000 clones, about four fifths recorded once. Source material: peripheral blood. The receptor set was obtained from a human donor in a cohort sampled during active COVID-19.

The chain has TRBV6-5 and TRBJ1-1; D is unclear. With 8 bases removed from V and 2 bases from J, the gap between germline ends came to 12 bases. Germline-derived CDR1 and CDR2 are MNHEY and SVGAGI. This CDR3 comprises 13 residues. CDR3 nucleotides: TGTGCCAGCGCGCATCGGTTCAACACTGAAGCTTTCTTT. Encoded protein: CASAHRFNTEAFF.

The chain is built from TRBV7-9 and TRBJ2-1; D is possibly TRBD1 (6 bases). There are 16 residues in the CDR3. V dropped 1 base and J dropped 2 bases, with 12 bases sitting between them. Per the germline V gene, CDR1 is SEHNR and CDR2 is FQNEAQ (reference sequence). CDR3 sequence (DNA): TGTGCCAGCAGCTTAGAAGGGGGTTTCACCTACAATGAGCAGTTCTTC. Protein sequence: CASSLEGGFTYNEQFF.

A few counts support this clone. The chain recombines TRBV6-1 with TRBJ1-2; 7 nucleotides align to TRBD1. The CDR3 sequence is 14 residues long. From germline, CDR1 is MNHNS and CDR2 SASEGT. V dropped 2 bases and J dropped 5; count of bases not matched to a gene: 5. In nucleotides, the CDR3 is TGTGCCAGCAGTGAAATGACAGGGCGATATGGCTACACCTTC. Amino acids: CASSEMTGRYGYTF.

The CDR3 here is CASSAPRRGRNYGYTF. CDR3 sequence (DNA): TGTGCCAGCAGCGCGCCGAGGAGGGGTCGGAACTATGGCTACACCTTC. The chain has TRBV5-6 and TRBJ1-2, with a weak D call TRBD1 (5 bases). This CDR3 is built from 16 residues. Trimming removed 4 bases from V and 2 bases from J, with 18 bases in between. Germline V gene data show CDR1 as SGHDT and CDR2 as YYEEEE.

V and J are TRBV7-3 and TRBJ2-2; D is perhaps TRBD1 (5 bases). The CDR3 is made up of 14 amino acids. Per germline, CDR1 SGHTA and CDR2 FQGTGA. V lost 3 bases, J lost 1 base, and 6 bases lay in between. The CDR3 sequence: CASSLQGNTGELFF. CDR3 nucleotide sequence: TGTGCCAGCAGCTTGCAGGGGAACACCGGGGAGCTGTTTTTT.

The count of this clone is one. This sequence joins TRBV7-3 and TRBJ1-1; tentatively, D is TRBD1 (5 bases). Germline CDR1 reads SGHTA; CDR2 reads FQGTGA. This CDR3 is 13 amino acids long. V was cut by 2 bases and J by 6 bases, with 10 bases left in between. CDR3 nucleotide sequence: TGTGCCAGCAGCTTAGCGGGGGAAGCTGAAGCTTTCTTT. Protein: CASSLAGEAEAFF.

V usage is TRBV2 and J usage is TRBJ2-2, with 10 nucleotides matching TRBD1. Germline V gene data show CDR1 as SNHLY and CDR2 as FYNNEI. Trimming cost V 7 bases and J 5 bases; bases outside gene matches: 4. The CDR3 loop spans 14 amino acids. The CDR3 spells CASTGTGATGELFF. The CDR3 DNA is TGTGCCAGCACTGGGACAGGGGCGACCGGGGAGCTGTTTTTT.

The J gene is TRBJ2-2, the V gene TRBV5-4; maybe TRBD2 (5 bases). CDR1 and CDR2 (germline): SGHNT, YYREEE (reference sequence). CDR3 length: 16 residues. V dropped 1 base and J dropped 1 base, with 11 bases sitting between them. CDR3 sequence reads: CASSLKRPQNTGELFF. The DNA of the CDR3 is TGTGCCAGCAGCTTGAAGCGGCCACAGAACACCGGGGAGCTGTTTTTT.

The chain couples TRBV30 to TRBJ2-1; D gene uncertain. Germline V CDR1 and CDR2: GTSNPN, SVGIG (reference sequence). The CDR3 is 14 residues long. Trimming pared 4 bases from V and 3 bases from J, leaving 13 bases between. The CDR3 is CAWKSNGFYNEQFF. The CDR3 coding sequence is TGTGCCTGGAAATCAAATGGCTTCTACAATGAGCAGTTCTTC.

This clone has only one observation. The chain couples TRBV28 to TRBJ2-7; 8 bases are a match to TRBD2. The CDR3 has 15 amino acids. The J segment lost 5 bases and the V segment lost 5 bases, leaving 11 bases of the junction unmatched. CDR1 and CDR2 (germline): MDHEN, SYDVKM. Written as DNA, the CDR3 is TGTGCCAGCAGTCCCGGGGTACAGCGGGGGAACGAGCAGTACTTC. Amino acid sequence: CASSPGVQRGNEQYF.

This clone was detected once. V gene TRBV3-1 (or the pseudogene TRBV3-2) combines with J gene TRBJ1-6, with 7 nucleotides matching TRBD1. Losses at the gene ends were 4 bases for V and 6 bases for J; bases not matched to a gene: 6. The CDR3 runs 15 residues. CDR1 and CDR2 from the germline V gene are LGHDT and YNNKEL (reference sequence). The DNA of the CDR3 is TGTGCCAGCAGCCTTGGACAGGTCGGTAATTCACCCCTCCACTTT. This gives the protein CASSLGQVGNSPLHF.

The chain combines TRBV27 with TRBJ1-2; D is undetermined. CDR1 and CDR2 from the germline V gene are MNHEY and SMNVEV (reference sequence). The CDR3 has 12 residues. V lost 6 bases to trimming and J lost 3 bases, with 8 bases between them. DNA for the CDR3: TGTGCCAGCAGCTCGGACTACTATGGCTACACCTTC. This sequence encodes CASSSDYYGYTF.

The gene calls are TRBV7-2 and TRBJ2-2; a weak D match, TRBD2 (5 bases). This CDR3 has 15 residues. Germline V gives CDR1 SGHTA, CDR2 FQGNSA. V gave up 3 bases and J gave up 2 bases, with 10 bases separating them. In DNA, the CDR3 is TGTGCCAGCAGCTTTTCCCGGACTAACACCGGGGAGCTGTTTTTT. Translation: CASSFSRTNTGELFF.

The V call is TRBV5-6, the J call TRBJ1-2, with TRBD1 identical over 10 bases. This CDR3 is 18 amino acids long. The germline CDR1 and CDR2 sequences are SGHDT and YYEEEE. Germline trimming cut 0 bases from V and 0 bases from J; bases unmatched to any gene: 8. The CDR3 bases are TGTGCCAGCAGCTTGGGTATGGGACAGGGGAGCCCTAACTATGGCTACACCTTC. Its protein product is CASSLGMGQGSPNYGYTF.

CDR3 sequence reads: CASSEPSRLAGSDTQYF. Here the CDR3 DNA reads TGTGCCAGCAGTGAACCTAGCCGACTAGCAGGGTCCGATACGCAGTATTTT. The chain recombines TRBV2 with TRBJ2-3; 7 bases align to TRBD2. V trimming: 2 bases; J trimming: 6 bases; junction bases outside the gene matches: 14. The CDR3 runs to 17 residues. CDR1 is SNHLY, CDR2 FYNNEI, per germline.

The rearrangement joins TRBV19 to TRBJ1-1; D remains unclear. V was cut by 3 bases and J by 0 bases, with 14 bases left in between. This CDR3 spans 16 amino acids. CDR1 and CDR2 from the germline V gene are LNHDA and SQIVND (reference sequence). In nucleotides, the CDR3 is TGTGCCAGTAGTATTAGAACCGACAAAATGAACACTGAAGCTTTCTTT. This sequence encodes CASSIRTDKMNTEAFF. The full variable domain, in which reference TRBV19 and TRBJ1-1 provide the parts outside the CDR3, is DGGITQSPKYLFRKEGQNVTLSCEQNLNHDAMYWYRQDPGQGLRLIYYSQIVNDFQKGDIAEGYSVSREKKESFPLTVTSAQKNPTAFYLCASSIRTDKMNTEAFFGQGTRLTVV.

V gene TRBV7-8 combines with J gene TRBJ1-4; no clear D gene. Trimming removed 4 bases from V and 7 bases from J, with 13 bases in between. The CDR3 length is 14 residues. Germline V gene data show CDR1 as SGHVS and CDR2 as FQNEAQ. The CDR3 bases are TGTGCCAGCAGCTCGTGGAACGCGGTTGAAAAACTGTTTTTT. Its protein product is CASSSWNAVEKLFF. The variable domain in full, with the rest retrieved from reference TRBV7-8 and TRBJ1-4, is GAGVSQSPRYKVAKRGQDVALRCDPISGHVSLFWYQQALGQGPEFLTYFQNEAQLDKSGLPSDRFFAERPEGSVSTLKIQRTQQEDSAVYLCASSSWNAVEKLFFGSGTQLSVL.

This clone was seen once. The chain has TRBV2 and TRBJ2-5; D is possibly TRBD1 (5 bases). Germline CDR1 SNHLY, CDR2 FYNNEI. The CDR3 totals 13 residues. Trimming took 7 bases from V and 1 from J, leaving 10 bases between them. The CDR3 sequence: CASILDSQETQYF. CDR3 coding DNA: TGTGCCAGCATCCTCGACAGCCAAGAGACCCAGTACTTC.

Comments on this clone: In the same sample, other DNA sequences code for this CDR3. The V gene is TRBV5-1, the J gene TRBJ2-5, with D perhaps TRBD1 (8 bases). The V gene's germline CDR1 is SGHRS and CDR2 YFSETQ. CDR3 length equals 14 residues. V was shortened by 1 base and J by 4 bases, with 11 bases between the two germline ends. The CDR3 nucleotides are TGCGCCAGCAGCTTGACAGGGGGGGGAGAGACCCAGTACTTC. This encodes CASSLTGGGETQYF.

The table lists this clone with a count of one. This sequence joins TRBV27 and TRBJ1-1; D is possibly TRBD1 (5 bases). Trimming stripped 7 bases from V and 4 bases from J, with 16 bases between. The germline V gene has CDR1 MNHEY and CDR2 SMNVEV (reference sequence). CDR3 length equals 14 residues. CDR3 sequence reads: CASNRGGVITEAFF. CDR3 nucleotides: TGTGCCAGCAACCGCGGGGGGGTAATCACTGAAGCTTTCTTT.

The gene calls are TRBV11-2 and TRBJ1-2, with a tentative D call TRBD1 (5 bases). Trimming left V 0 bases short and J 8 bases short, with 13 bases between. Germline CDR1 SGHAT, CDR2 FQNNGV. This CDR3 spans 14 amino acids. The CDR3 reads CASSLDGGTQGYTF. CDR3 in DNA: TGTGCCAGCAGCTTAGATGGCGGGACTCAAGGCTACACCTTC.

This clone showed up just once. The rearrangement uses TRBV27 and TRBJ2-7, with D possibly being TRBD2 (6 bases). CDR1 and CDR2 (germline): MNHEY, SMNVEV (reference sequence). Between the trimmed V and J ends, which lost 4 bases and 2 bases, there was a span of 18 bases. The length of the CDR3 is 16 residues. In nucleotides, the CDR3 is TGTGCCAGCAGTTCAGCTGGCGGGGTCGGAACCTACGAGCAGTACTTC. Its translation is CASSSAGGVGTYEQYF.